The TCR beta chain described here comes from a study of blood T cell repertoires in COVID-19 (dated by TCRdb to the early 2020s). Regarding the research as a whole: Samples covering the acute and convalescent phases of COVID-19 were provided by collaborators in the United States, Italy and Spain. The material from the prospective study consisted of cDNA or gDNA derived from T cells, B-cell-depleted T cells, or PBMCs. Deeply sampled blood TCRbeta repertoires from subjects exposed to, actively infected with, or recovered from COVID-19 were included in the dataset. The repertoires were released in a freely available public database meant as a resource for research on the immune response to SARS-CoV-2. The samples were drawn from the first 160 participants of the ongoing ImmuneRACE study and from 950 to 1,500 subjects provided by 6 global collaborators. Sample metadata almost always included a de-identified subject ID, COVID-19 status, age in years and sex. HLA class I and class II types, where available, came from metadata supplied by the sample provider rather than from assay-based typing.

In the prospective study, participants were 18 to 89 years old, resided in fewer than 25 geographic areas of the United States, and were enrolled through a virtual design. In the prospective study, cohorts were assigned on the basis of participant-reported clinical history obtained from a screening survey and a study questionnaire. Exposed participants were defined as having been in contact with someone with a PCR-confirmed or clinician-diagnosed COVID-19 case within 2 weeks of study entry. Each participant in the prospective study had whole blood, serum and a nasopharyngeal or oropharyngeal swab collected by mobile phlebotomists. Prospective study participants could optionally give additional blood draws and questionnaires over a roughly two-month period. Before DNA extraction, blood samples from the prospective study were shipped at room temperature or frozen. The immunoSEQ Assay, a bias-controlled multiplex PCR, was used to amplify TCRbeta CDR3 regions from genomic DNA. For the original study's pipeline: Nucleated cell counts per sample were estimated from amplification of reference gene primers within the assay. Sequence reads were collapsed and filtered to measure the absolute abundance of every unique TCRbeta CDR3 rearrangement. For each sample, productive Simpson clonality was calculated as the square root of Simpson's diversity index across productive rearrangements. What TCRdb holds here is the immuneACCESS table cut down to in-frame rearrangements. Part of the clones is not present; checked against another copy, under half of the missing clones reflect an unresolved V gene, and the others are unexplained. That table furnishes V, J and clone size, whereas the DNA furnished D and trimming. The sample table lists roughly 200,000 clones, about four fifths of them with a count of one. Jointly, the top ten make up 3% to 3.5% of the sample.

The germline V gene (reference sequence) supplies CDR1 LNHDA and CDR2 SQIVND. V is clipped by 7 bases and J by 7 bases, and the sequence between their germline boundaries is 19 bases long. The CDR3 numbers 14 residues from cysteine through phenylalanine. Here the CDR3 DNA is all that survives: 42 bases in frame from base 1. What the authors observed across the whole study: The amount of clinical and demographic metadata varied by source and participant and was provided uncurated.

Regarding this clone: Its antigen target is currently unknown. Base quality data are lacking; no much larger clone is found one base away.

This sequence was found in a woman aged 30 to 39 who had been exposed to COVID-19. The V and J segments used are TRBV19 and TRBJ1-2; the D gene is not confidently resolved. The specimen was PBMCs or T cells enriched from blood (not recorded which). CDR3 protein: CASTPRRGESGYTF. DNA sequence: TGTGCCAGTACCCCGAGGCGCGGGGAATCTGGCTACACCTTC.